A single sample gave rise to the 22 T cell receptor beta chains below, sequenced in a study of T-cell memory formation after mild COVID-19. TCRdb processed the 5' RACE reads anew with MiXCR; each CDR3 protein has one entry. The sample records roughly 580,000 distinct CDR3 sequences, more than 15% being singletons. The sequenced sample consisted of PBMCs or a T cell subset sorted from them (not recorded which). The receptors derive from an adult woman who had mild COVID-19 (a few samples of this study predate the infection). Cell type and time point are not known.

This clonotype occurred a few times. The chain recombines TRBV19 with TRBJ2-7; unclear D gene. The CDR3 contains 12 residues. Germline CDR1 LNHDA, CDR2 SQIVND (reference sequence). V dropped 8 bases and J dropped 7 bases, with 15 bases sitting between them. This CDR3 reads CASGSHPWEQYF. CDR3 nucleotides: TGTGCCAGTGGATCGCACCCCTGGGAGCAGTACTTC.

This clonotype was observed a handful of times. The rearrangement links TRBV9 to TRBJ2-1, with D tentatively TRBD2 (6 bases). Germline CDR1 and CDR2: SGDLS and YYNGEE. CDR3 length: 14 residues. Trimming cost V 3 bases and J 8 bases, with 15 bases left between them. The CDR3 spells CASSESGPLDEQFF. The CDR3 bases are TGTGCCAGCAGCGAAAGCGGGCCTTTGGATGAGCAGTTCTTC.

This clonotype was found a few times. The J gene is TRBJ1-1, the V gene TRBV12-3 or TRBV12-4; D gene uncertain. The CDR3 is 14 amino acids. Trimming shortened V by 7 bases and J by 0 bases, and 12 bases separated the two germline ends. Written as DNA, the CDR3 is TGTGCCAGCACCGAGGACGGTATGAACACTGAAGCTTTCTTT. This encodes CASTEDGMNTEAFF.

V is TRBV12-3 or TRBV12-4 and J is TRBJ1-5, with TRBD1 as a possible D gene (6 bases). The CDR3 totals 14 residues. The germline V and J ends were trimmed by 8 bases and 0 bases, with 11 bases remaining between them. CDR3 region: CASGWGASNQPQHF. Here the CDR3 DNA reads TGTGCCAGCGGATGGGGGGCTAGCAATCAGCCCCAGCATTTT.

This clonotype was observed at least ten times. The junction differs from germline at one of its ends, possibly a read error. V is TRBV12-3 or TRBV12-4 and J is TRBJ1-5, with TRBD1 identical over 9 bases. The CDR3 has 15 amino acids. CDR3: CASSLGQGGNQPQHF. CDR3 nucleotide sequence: TGCGCCAGCAGCTTGGGACAGGGCGGCAATCAGCCCCAGCATTTT.

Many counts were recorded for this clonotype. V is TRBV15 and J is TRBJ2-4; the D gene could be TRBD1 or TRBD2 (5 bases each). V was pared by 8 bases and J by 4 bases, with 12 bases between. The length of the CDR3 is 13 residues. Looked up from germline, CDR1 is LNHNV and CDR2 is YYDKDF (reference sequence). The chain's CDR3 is CATAPGPKNIQYF. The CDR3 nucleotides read TGTGCCACCGCCCCGGGACCTAAAAACATTCAGTACTTC.

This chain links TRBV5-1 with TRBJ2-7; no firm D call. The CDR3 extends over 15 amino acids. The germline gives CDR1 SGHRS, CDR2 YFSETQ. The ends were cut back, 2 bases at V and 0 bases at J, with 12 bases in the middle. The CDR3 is CASSLSWGPSYEQYF. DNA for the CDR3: TGCGCCAGCAGCTTAAGTTGGGGTCCCTCCTACGAGCAGTACTTC. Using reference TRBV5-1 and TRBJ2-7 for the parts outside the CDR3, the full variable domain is KAGVTQTPRYLIKTRGQQVTLSCSPISGHRSVSWYQQTPGQGLQFLFEYFSETQRNKGNFPGRFSGRQFSNSRSEMNVSTLELGDSALYLCASSLSWGPSYEQYFGPGTRLTVT.

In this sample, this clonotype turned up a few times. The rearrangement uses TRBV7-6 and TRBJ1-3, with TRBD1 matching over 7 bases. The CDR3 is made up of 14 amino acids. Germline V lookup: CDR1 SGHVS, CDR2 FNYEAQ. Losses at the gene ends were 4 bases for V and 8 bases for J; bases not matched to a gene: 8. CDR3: CASSSRQGADTIYF. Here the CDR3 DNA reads TGTGCCAGCAGCTCGCGACAGGGAGCGGACACCATATATTTT. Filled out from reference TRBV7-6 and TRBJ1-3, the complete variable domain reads GAGVSQSPRYKVTKRGQDVALRCDPISGHVSLYWYRQALGQGPEFLTYFNYEAQQDKSGLPNDRFSAERPEGSISTLTIQRTEQRDSAMYRCASSSRQGADTIYFGEGSWLTVV.

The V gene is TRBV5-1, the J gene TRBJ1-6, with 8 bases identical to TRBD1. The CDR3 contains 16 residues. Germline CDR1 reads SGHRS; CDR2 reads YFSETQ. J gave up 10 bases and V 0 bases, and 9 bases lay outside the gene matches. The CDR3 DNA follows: TGCGCCAGCAGCTTGGGCCAGACAGGGGACGGCTCACCCCTCCACTTT. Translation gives CASSLGQTGDGSPLHF.

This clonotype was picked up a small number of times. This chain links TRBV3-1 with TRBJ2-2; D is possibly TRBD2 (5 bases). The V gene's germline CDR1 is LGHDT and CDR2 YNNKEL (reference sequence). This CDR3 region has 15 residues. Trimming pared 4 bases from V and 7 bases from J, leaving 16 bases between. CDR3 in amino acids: CASSPFGVGSGELFF. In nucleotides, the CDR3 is TGTGCCAGCAGCCCATTCGGGGTGGGGAGCGGGGAGCTGTTTTTT.

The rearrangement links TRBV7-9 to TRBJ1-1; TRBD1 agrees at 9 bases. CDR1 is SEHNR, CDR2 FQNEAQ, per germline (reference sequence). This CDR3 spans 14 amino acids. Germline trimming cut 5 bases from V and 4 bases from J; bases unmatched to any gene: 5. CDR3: CASSMGQGGTEAFF. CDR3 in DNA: TGTGCCAGCAGCATGGGACAGGGAGGCACTGAAGCTTTCTTT.

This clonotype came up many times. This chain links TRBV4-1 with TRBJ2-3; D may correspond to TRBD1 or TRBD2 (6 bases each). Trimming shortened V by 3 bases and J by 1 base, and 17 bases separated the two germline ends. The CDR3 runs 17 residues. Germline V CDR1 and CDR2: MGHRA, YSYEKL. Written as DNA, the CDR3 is TGCGCCAGCAGCCAGAAGAAGGGGGGACTTCGCACAGATACGCAGTATTTT. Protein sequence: CASSQKKGGLRTDTQYF.

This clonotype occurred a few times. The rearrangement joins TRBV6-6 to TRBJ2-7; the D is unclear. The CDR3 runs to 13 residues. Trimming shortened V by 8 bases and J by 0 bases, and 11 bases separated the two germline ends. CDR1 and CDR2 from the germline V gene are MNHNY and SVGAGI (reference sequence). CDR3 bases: TGTGCCAGCGGTGACGGAAGCTCCTACGAGCAGTACTTC. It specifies CASGDGSSYEQYF.

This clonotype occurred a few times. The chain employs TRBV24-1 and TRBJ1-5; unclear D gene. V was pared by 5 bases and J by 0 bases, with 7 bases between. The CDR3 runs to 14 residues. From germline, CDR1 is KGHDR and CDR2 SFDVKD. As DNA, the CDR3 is TGTGCCACCAGTGGAGGGCTTAGCAATCAGCCCCAGCATTTT. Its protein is CATSGGLSNQPQHF.

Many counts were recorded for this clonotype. CDR3 DNA: TGCAGTGCAAATCCACTAGCGGGACACTTCACAGATACGCAGTATTTT. Translation gives CSANPLAGHFTDTQYF. The V call is TRBV20-1, the J call TRBJ2-3, with 10 bases identical to TRBD2. The CDR3 is 16 amino acids. V was clipped by 6 bases and J by 2 bases; unmatched bases: 11. From germline, CDR1 is DFQATT and CDR2 SNEGSKA (reference sequence).

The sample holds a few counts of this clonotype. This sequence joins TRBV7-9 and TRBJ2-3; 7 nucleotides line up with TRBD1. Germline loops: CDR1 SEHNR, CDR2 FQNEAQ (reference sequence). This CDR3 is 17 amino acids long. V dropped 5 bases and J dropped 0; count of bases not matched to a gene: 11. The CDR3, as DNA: TGTGCCAGCAGCGTCAGTACAGGGGCGGGCAGCACAGATACGCAGTATTTT. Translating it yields CASSVSTGAGSTDTQYF.

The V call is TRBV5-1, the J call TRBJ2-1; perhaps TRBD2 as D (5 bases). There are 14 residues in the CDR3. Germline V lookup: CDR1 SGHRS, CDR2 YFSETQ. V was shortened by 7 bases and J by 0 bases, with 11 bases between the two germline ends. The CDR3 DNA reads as TGCGCCAGCGGGATGGGGAGCTCCTACAATGAGCAGTTCTTC. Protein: CASGMGSSYNEQFF. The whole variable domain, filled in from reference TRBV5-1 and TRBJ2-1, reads KAGVTQTPRYLIKTRGQQVTLSCSPISGHRSVSWYQQTPGQGLQFLFEYFSETQRNKGNFPGRFSGRQFSNSRSEMNVSTLELGDSALYLCASGMGSSYNEQFFGPGTRLTVL.

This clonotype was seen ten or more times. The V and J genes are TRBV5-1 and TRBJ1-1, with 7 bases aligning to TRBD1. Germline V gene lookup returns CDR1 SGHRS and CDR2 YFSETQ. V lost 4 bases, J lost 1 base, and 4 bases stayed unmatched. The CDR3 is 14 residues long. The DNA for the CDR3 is TGCGCCAGCAGCCCGGGGACAGCGAACACTGAAGCTTTCTTT. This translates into CASSPGTANTEAFF. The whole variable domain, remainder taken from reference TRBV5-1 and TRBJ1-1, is KAGVTQTPRYLIKTRGQQVTLSCSPISGHRSVSWYQQTPGQGLQFLFEYFSETQRNKGNFPGRFSGRQFSNSRSEMNVSTLELGDSALYLCASSPGTANTEAFFGQGTRLTVV.

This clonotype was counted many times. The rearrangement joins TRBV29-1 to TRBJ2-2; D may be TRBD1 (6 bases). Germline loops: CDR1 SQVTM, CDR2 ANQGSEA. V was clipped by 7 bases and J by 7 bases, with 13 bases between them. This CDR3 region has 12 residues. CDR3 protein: CSGRQAGGELFF. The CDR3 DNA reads TGCAGCGGTCGACAGGCCGGCGGGGAGCTGTTTTTT.

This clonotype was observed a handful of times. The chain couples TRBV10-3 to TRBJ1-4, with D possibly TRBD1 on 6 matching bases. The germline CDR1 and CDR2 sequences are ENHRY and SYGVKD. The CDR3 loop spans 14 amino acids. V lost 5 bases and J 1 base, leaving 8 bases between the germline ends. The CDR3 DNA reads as TGTGCCATCAGTCCACAGGGAACTAATGAAAAACTGTTTTTT. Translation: CAISPQGTNEKLFF.

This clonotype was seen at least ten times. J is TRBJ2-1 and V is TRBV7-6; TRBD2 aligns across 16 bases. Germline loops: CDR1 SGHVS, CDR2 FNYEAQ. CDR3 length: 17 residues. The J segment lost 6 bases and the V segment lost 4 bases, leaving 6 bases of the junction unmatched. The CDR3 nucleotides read TGTGCCAGCAGCTCGGGACTAGCGGGAGGGCCTAGCAATGAGCAGTTCTTC. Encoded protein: CASSSGLAGGPSNEQFF. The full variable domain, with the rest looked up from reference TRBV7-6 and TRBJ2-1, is GAGVSQSPRYKVTKRGQDVALRCDPISGHVSLYWYRQALGQGPEFLTYFNYEAQQDKSGLPNDRFSAERPEGSISTLTIQRTEQRDSAMYRCASSSGLAGGPSNEQFFGPGTRLTVL.

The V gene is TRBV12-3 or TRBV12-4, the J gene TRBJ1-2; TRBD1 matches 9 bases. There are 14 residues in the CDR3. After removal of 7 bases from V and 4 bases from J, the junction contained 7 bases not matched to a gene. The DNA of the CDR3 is TGTGCCAGCACCCGGGGACAGGGATCCTATGGCTACACCTTC. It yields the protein CASTRGQGSYGYTF.